These 2 T cell receptor beta chains were sequenced from one sample in a study of blood T cell repertoires in COVID-19. Clones were sequenced by immunoSEQ multiplex PCR, and TCRdb holds only the in-frame ones, with some missing. The data show about 270,000 clones, around 81% seen once. Sequencing was carried out using peripheral blood. These receptors were taken from a woman between 50 and 59 years old with active or convalescent COVID-19.

The rearrangement joins TRBV11-2 to TRBJ1-5, with TRBD1 matching over 8 bases. The CDR3 sequence is 14 residues long. CDR1 SGHAT and CDR2 FQNNGV come from the germline V gene. J lost 6 bases, V lost 4 bases, and 5 bases had no gene match. The CDR3, as DNA: TGTGCCAGCAGCTCGGACAGGGCGAGTCAGCCCCAGCATTTT. It is translated as CASSSDRASQPQHF.

This clone is judged medium-sized. V and J are TRBV9 and TRBJ1-2; weak D call: TRBD1 (5 bases). Trimming stripped 0 bases from V and 8 bases from J, with 11 bases between. Germline lookup yields CDR1 SGDLS and CDR2 YYNGEE. This CDR3 has 13 residues. The CDR3 sequence: CASSVDQGWGYTF. In nucleotides, the CDR3 is TGTGCCAGCAGCGTAGATCAGGGATGGGGCTACACCTTC.